The 26 T cell receptor beta chains below were found in one sample sequenced in a study of cytomegalovirus exposure and HLA in healthy donors. Here immunoSEQ multiplex PCR was the method, and the copy in TCRdb shows in-frame clones only, minus some. The sample shows roughly 56,000 clones, roughly 90% of them seen only once. Sequencing used PBMCs. The receptors were gathered from a woman between 25 and 40 years old in good health and CMV-seronegative.

The chain employs TRBV2 and TRBJ2-7, with D possibly matching TRBD2 (6 bases). The CDR3 extends over 13 amino acids. Germline CDR1 reads SNHLY; CDR2 reads FYNNEI. Trimming left V 6 bases short and J 7 bases short, with 16 bases between. CDR3 nucleotide sequence: TGTGCCAGCAGGGGACCACTGACTAGGGAGCAGTACTTC. It translates to CASRGPLTREQYF.

The J gene is TRBJ1-5, the V gene TRBV6-1; TRBD1 matches 9 bases. The CDR3 spans 14 residues. Germline lookup yields CDR1 MNHNS and CDR2 SASEGT. J gave up 1 base and V 6 bases, and 1 base lay outside the gene matches. The CDR3 reads CASSGQGSNQPQHF. The CDR3 coding sequence is TGTGCCAGCAGCGGACAGGGGAGCAATCAGCCCCAGCATTTT.

This rearrangement joins TRBV19 to TRBJ2-5, with 9 bases fitting TRBD2. Unmatched junction bases numbered 6, after V lost 8 bases and J lost 5 bases. This CDR3 has 13 residues. In germline, CDR1 is LNHDA, CDR2 SQIVND (reference sequence). CDR3 in DNA: TGTGCCAGTGATAGCGGGAGCGGGGAGACCCAGTACTTC. This sequence encodes CASDSGSGETQYF.

This chain uses TRBV5-1 with TRBJ1-2; D ambiguous. From germline, CDR1 is SGHRS and CDR2 YFSETQ. Trimming took 2 bases from V and 3 from J, leaving 14 bases between them. CDR3 size: 15 residues. The CDR3 here is CASSFRRSVDYGYTF. The DNA of the CDR3 is TGCGCCAGCAGCTTTCGGCGGAGTGTCGACTATGGCTACACCTTC.

J is TRBJ2-7 and V is TRBV19; D might be TRBD1 (6 bases). The CDR3 runs to 16 residues. V lost 3 bases to trimming and J lost 7 bases, with 22 bases between them. CDR1 is LNHDA, CDR2 SQIVND, per germline (reference sequence). The CDR3 bases are TGTGCCAGTAGTATGGCCCCGGACAGACTTAGGGGAGAGCAGTACTTC. Translating it yields CASSMAPDRLRGEQYF.

V gene TRBV5-5 combines with J gene TRBJ2-3; 11 bases are shared with TRBD2. Germline trimming cut 6 bases from V and 4 bases from J; bases unmatched to any gene: 7. Germline V lookup: CDR1 SGHKS, CDR2 YYEKEE (reference sequence). This CDR3 region has 15 residues. This CDR3 is CASTLLAGVADTQYF. CDR3 bases: TGTGCCAGCACCTTACTAGCGGGAGTCGCAGATACGCAGTATTTT.

This clone has only one observation. The chain combines TRBV6-5 with TRBJ1-1; 7 bases align to TRBD1. V shed 5 bases and J 5 bases; nucleotides not matched to a gene: 8. Germline CDR1 MNHEY, CDR2 SVGAGI. This CDR3 has 14 amino acids. CDR3 DNA sequence: TGTGCCAGCAGTATCGAAACAGGGGTAACTGAAGCTTTCTTT. Protein: CASSIETGVTEAFF.

This clone was counted between two and nine times. The V and J genes are TRBV6-6 and TRBJ2-1; D possibly corresponds to TRBD2 (5 bases). V lost 7 bases and J 8 bases, leaving 24 bases between the germline ends. The length of the CDR3 is 16 residues. In germline, CDR1 is MNHNY, CDR2 SVGAGI (reference sequence). The CDR3 sequence is CASTPRGLPNADEQFF. The CDR3 DNA reads as TGTGCCAGCACTCCCCGCGGACTCCCCAACGCGGATGAGCAGTTCTTC.

The chain carries TRBV4-1 and TRBJ1-4, with D possibly TRBD1 on 5 matching bases. CDR3 size: 15 residues. Trimming took 4 bases from V and 7 from J, leaving 16 bases between them. The germline gives CDR1 MGHRA, CDR2 YSYEKL. The CDR3 is CASSPGSGNVEKLFF. The CDR3 coding sequence is TGCGCCAGCAGCCCAGGCTCAGGGAACGTTGAAAAACTGTTTTTT.

This chain connects TRBV6-4 to TRBJ2-6, with D uncertain. CDR1 MRHNA and CDR2 SNTAGT come from the germline V gene. Trimming took off 0 bases at V and 0 bases at J, with 6 bases between the two ends. This CDR3 spans 16 amino acids. The CDR3 sequence is CASSDSASSGANVLTF. CDR3 coding DNA: TGTGCCAGCAGTGACTCGGCCTCCTCTGGGGCCAACGTCCTGACTTTC.

The J gene is TRBJ2-2, the V gene TRBV2, with D possibly matching TRBD2 (5 bases). The germline V gene encodes CDR1 SNHLY and CDR2 FYNNEI. The CDR3 covers 14 residues. With 5 bases removed from V and 8 bases from J, the gap between germline ends came to 15 bases. CDR3 protein: CASSSTGRLGELFF. The CDR3 DNA reads TGTGCCAGCAGTAGTACGGGGAGATTGGGGGAGCTGTTTTTT.

The chain has TRBV18 and TRBJ1-4; the D gene is possibly TRBD1 (6 bases). The CDR3 is 15 residues long. CDR1 and CDR2 (germline): KGHSH, LQKENI. V lost 6 bases and J lost 8, with 19 bases in between. The CDR3: CASSPGSGGQEKLFF. The CDR3, as DNA: TGTGCCAGCTCGCCCGGATCTGGGGGACAAGAAAAACTGTTTTTT.

The chain recombines TRBV5-1 with TRBJ1-5; 9 bases align to TRBD1. The germline V gene has CDR1 SGHRS and CDR2 YFSETQ. The CDR3 contains 21 residues. After removal of 0 bases from V and 0 bases from J, the junction contained 16 bases not matched to a gene. The CDR3 DNA follows: TGCGCCAGCAGCTTGGAACAGGGGGCTTCCGAGACCTTCCTTAGCAATCAGCCCCAGCATTTT. It translates to CASSLEQGASETFLSNQPQHF.

The chain has TRBV25-1 and TRBJ2-3; 11 bases are shared with TRBD2. The CDR3 loop spans 17 amino acids. V dropped 1 base and J dropped 1; count of bases not matched to a gene: 4. The V gene's germline CDR1 is MGHDK and CDR2 SYGVNS. CDR3 sequence reads: CASSESVLAGGTDTQYF. The DNA for the CDR3 is TGTGCCAGCAGTGAATCCGTACTAGCGGGAGGCACAGATACGCAGTATTTT. Supplemented by reference TRBV25-1 and TRBJ2-3, the full variable domain reads EADIYQTPRYLVIGTGKKITLECSQTMGHDKMYWYQQDPGMELHLIHYSYGVNSTEKGDLSSESTVSRIRTEHFPLTLESARPSHTSQYLCASSESVLAGGTDTQYFGPGTRLTVL.

This rearrangement joins TRBV4-1 to TRBJ2-5; a possible D gene is TRBD2 (6 bases). Trimming took off 0 bases at V and 5 bases at J, with 16 bases between the two ends. This CDR3 has 16 amino acids. The germline V gene encodes CDR1 MGHRA and CDR2 YSYEKL. This chain's CDR3 is CASSQDPRGGGETQYF. The CDR3 coding sequence is TGCGCCAGCAGCCAAGATCCCCGGGGAGGTGGGGAGACCCAGTACTTC.

The chain employs TRBV6-1 and TRBJ1-4, with 10 bases that match TRBD1. The V and J ends lost 6 bases and 5 bases, in that order; junction bases with no gene match: 3. The CDR3 contains 14 residues. Germline V gene lookup returns CDR1 MNHNS and CDR2 SASEGT. The CDR3 loop reads CASSPGQGNEKLFF. CDR3 nucleotides: TGTGCCAGCAGCCCGGGACAGGGGAATGAAAAACTGTTTTTT.

The genes are TRBV6-6 and TRBJ2-3; D unresolved. CDR1 is MNHNY and CDR2 is SVGAGI in the germline V gene (reference sequence). V shed 0 bases and J shed 2 bases, with 12 bases lying between them. This CDR3 spans 16 amino acids. In DNA, the CDR3 is TGTGCCAGCAGTTACTCGATCTTGACATCCACAGATACGCAGTATTTT. This gives the protein CASSYSILTSTDTQYF.

The chain employs TRBV5-1 and TRBJ2-5; the D gene is possibly TRBD1 (6 bases). Trimming stripped 4 bases from V and 14 bases from J, with 9 bases between. The CDR3 totals 9 residues. The V gene's germline CDR1 is SGHRS and CDR2 YFSETQ. The CDR3 DNA reads TGCGCCAGCAGCCTGGACAGTTACTTC. Amino acid sequence: CASSLDSYF.

This sequence joins TRBV9 and TRBJ2-7, with 11 nucleotides matching TRBD2. The V and J ends lost 4 bases and 7 bases, in that order; junction bases with no gene match: 10. CDR3 size: 15 residues. CDR1 is SGDLS and CDR2 is YYNGEE in the germline V gene. Written as DNA, the CDR3 is TGTGCCAGCAGCATCGGGACTAGCGGAGGGGGGGAGCAGTACTTC. Translated, it gives CASSIGTSGGGEQYF.

The chain links TRBV5-6 to TRBJ2-7; 7 nucleotides line up with TRBD1. J was trimmed by 0 bases and V by 4 bases; bases with no gene match: 7. Germline V lookup: CDR1 SGHDT, CDR2 YYEEEE. The CDR3 runs 15 residues. In DNA form, the CDR3 reads TGTGCCAGCAGCCAAAGTCACAGGGGCTCCTACGAGCAGTACTTC. Translating gives CASSQSHRGSYEQYF.

V and J are TRBV29-1 and TRBJ2-3; TRBD1 might be the D (7 bases). CDR3 length: 14 residues. Trimming shortened V by 4 bases and J by 2 bases, and 13 bases separated the two germline ends. Germline assignment: CDR1 SQVTM and CDR2 ANQGSEA. The CDR3 nucleotides read TGCAGCGTTGGGGCGGGACAGTACACAGATACGCAGTATTTT. Translation gives CSVGAGQYTDTQYF.

This chain links TRBV6-7 with TRBJ2-7; 8 nucleotides line up with TRBD2. TRBV6-7 is identified as an open reading frame with a role that is uncertain. The CDR3 totals 14 residues. After removal of 4 bases from V and 2 bases from J, the junction contained 4 bases not matched to a gene. Written as DNA, the CDR3 is TGTGCCAGCAGTTCGGGGACTAGTACCTACGAGCAGTACTTC. It yields the protein CASSSGTSTYEQYF.

J is TRBJ1-2 and V is TRBV21-1; the table's D call, TRBD1, was not checked against the DNA. TRBV21-1 constitutes a pseudogene. This CDR3 region has 15 residues. The CDR3 here is CASSKGTEENYGYTF. For the CDR3, the DNA is TGTGCCAGCAGCAAAGGGACAGAGGAAAACTATGGCTACACCTTC.

The chain is built from TRBV5-5 and TRBJ1-5, with D perhaps matching TRBD1 (6 bases). V lost 5 bases, J lost 4 bases, and 16 bases lay in between. This CDR3 is 15 amino acids long. Germline CDR1 reads SGHKS; CDR2 reads YYEKEE (reference sequence). The CDR3 bases are TGTGCCAGCAGTCCACAGGGTTGGGGAAATCAGCCCCAGCATTTT. Translating it yields CASSPQGWGNQPQHF.

This rearrangement joins TRBV28 to TRBJ2-7; possibly TRBD1 for D (6 bases). The CDR3 consists of 14 residues. V dropped 7 bases and J dropped 3 bases, with 16 bases sitting between them. Germline CDR1 and CDR2: MDHEN and SYDVKM. CDR3 bases: TGTGCCAGCAACCTCCCAGGGGAATTCTACGAGCAGTACTTC. Amino acids: CASNLPGEFYEQYF.

The V and J genes are TRBV4-1 and TRBJ1-5, with TRBD1 matching over 8 bases. This CDR3 contains 18 residues. J lost 6 bases, V lost 5 bases, and 18 bases had no gene match. CDR1 is MGHRA and CDR2 is YSYEKL in the germline V gene. The CDR3 loop is CASSESQGAGEGGQPQHF. The CDR3, as DNA: TGCGCCAGCAGCGAAAGTCAGGGGGCAGGGGAGGGTGGTCAGCCCCAGCATTTT.